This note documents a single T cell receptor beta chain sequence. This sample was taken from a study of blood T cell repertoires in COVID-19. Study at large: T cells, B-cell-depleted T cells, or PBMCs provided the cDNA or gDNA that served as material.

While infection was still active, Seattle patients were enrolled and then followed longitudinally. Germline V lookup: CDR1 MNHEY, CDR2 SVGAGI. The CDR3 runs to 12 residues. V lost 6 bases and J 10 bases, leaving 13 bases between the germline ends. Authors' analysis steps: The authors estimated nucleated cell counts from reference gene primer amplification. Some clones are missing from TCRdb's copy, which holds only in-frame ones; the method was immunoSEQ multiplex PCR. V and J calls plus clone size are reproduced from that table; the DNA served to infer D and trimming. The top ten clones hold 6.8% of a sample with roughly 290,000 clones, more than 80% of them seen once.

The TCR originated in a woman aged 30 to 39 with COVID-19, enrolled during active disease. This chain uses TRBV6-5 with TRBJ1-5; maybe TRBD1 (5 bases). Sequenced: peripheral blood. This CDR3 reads CASRNRSGPQHF. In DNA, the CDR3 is TGTGCCAGCAGAAACAGGTCCGGACCCCAGCATTTT.